This TCR beta chain was sequenced in a study of T cell responses to AZD1222 COVID-19 vaccine. The CDR3 consists of 13 residues. The germline V and J ends were trimmed by 5 bases and 5 bases, with 10 bases remaining between them. Per the germline V gene, CDR1 is WNHNN and CDR2 is SYGVQD (reference sequence). Study-wide findings and caveats: The sample set comprised mostly white British donors with more females, and clonal diversity was possibly underestimated. Per reports, nearly half of all spike-specific TCRs target regions that are unmutated in variants. With two AZD1222 doses given, Spike-specific TCR breadth and depth both rose. Spike as a whole was targeted by vaccine-associated CD4 TCRs, dominant at 160-218 and 743-854.

As for this clone: Its matching antigen is unknown.

The data were produced by immunoSEQ multiplex PCR, yet TCRdb's version contains in-frame clones alone and is incomplete. Of 250,000 to 300,000 clones in the sample, 90% to 95% were seen once. The specimen was peripheral blood, collected 28 days after the second AZD1222 dose. The V and J genes are TRBV10-1 and TRBJ2-1; D is unclear. The sequence was collected from an adult who received the AZD1222 COVID-19 vaccine. The CDR3 bases are TGCGCCAGCAGTAAAGGCTTCGACAATGAGCAGTTCTTC. It encodes CASSKGFDNEQFF.